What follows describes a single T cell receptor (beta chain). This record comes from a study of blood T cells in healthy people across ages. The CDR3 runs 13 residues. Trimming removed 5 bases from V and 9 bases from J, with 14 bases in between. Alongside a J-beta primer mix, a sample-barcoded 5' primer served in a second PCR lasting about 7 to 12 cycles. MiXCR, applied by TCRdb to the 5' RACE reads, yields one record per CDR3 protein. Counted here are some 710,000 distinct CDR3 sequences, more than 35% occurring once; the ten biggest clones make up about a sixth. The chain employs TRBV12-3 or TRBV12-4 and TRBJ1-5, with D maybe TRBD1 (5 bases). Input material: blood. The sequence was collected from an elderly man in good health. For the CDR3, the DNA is TGTGCCAGCAGTAGACCCCCAGGGCGGCCCCAGCATTTT. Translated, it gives CASSRPPGRPQHF.